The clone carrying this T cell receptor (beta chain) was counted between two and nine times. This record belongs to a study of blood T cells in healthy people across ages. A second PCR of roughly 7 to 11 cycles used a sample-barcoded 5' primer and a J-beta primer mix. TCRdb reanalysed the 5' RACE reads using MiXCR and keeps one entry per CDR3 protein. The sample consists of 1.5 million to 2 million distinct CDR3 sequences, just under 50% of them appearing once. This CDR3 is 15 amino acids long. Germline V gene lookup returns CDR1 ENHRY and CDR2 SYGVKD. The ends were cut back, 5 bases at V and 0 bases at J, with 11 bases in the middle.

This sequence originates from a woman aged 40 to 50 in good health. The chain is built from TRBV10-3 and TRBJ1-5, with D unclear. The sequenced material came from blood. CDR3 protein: CAISPQIGSNQPQHF. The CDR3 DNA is TGTGCCATCAGTCCCCAGATCGGTAGCAATCAGCCCCAGCATTTT.